Reported below is one T cell receptor beta chain. This clonotype was seen many times. No cognate antigen has been identified for it. No much larger clone is present one base from it, and per-base qualities are unavailable. This record belongs to a study of T cells in Graves' hyperthyroidism and ophthalmopathy (dated by TCRdb to between 2018 and 2021). Background for the entire study: Peripheral blood was collected at initial diagnosis, before any treatment. To identify distinguishing TCR V-J signatures, a discovery cohort of about 100 patients was used, comprising 43 with Graves' ophthalmopathy and around 57 with stable Graves' hyperthyroidism. Whether ophthalmopathy could be predicted prospectively was tested in an independent validation cohort made up of approximately 19 hyperthyroidism patients plus 17 patients who later progressed to ophthalmopathy. For training and testing, the 95 to 100 patients in the discovery cohort were randomly divided in a 7:3 ratio. In addition, the study compared T-cell repertoires in thyroid tissue and in blood from roughly 6 Graves' hyperthyroidism patients. Once sampling was done, hyperthyroidism patients were given methimazole at a starting dose of 30 mg daily, whereas ophthalmopathy patients were given high-dose intravenous methylprednisolone. The paper reports TCR Vbeta CDR3 sequencing of roughly 140 peripheral blood samples: approximately 41 ophthalmopathy, under 85 hyperthyroidism and some 17 progressor patients.

Paper-wide results and their limitations: No statistical method was used to set the sample size in advance, and investigators knew the group allocation. In validation, progression to ophthalmopathy was predicted by the model with approximately 67% sensitivity and approximately 78% specificity, a median of approximately 6.5 months before onset. Most expanded thyroid clonotypes (frequency above 0.001) were also found in blood, which suggests that blood repertoires may mirror thyroid immune responses. Ophthalmopathy was separated from stable hyperthyroidism by a 13 V-J signature model, with around 88% sensitivity and about 81% specificity obtained in cross-validation and 80%/75% obtained in testing.

Hyperthyroidism patients were newly diagnosed, with disease duration under 2 months, and aged 18 to 65 years. Patients with uncontrolled infections, other autoimmune diseases, pregnancy or lactation were excluded. Diagnoses were established on the basis of clinical symptoms, serum thyroxine and TRAb, thyroid ultrasound, and orbital computed tomography. Blood from progressor patients was collected at the time of first diagnosis with hyperthyroidism, before any ophthalmopathy symptoms had appeared. PBMCs were separated from under 11 ml of fresh peripheral blood using Ficoll-Paque density gradient centrifugation. Progressor patients were defined as those initially diagnosed with Graves' hyperthyroidism in whom ophthalmopathy developed during follow-up. Trizol reagent was used to extract total RNA, and RNA quality was then checked on an Agilent 2100 Bioanalyzer. TCR beta CDR3 regions were amplified from RNA transcripts. For the first round of RT-PCR on the TCR CDR3, the HTBI primer set was used together with the Qiagen OneStep RT-PCR kit. Libraries were constructed in a second round of multiplex PCR, after which size selection and purification were carried out. The libraries were sequenced on an Illumina HiSeq2000 using paired-end 100 bp reads. The authors' pipeline ran thus. SOAPnuke was used to process the raw data, with reads discarded if the reads contained adapters or uncalled bases, had a mean Phred below 15, or lacked an exact constant-primer or identifier match. COPE v1.2.5 was used to merge the high-quality paired reads, and each unique nucleotide sequence was defined as a clonotype. MiTCR v1.1 was used to align clonotypes to the IMGT TRBV, TRBD and TRBJ reference segments. The analysis included only V-J combinations with a frequency above 0.0001, which together covered roughly 99% of the repertoires. The TCS score was defined as F50 (clonal expansion) divided by E x V (chaos), with BLOSUM62-based TCRdist calculated between CDR3 peptides within each V-J. Welch's t-statistics and random forest reduced some 510 V-J features to fewer than 15, which were used in a naive Bayes classifier (R e1071). TCRdb itself trimmed the public reads at Q25 with fastp, ran MiXCR and retained productive beta chains. All rows with the same CDR3 protein become a single entry with the most common DNA and genes. TCRdb, rather than the study authors, made the V and J calls. This sample comprises 130,000 or so distinct CDR3 sequences, around 21% of them detected only once. The top ten constitute around 70% of the sample.

Cut back by 6 bases and 6 bases, the V and J ends lie 20 bases apart. For CDR1 and CDR2, the germline V gene lists MNHEY and SVGEGT. The CDR3 covers 15 residues, taking in both the cysteine and the phenylalanine. Solely the CDR3 DNA is kept, with 45 bases framed from the first base. The chain uses TRBV6-2 or TRBV6-3 and TRBJ1-1; 5 matching bases give a weak D call of TRBD1. The sample was blood. This sequence originates from a woman in her forties or fifties with Graves' hyperthyroidism that later progressed to Graves' ophthalmopathy. The nucleotides are TGTGCCAGCAGCCCGTTCGGCCTGGGGCAGGCTGAAGCTTTCTTT. It encodes CASSPFGLGQAEAFF.